The 20 T cell receptor beta chains listed next were all sequenced from one sample in a study of patients and donors after allogeneic stem cell transplantation. One entry per CDR3 protein, called by TCRdb with MiXCR from the RT-PCR reads. Here the sample spans 900,000 to 1,000,000 distinct CDR3 sequences, roughly 18% being singletons. Sequencing used blood, either unsorted or a sorted T cell fraction (not recorded which). Receptor source: a human donor who was either an allogeneic HSCT recipient or a stem cell or donor lymphocyte infusion donor (not recorded which). It is not recorded whose cells these are; they may come from a transplant donor.

The sample holds a few counts of this clonotype. The V and J genes are TRBV7-9 and TRBJ2-7; D tentatively fits TRBD1 or TRBD2 (6 bases each). The CDR3 sequence is 17 residues long. Germline V lookup: CDR1 SEHNR, CDR2 FQNEAQ (reference sequence). V shed 2 bases and J shed 5 bases, with 22 bases lying between them. The CDR3 DNA follows: TGTGCCAGCAGCTTAAGGGCGTTCGGGGGCGAAAAGGACGAGCAGTACTTC. It translates to CASSLRAFGGEKDEQYF. Full variable domain (missing parts from reference TRBV7-9 and TRBJ2-7): DTGVSQNPRHKITKRGQNVTFRCDPISEHNRLYWYRQTLGQGPEFLTYFQNEAQLEKSRLLSDRFSAERPKGSFSTLEIQRTEQGDSAMYLCASSLRAFGGEKDEQYFGPGTRLTVT.

This chain uses TRBV13 with TRBJ1-3; tentatively, D is TRBD1 (5 bases). From germline, CDR1 is PRHDT and CDR2 FYEKMQ (reference sequence). The ends were cut back, 2 bases at V and 0 bases at J, with 11 bases in the middle. CDR3 length: 16 residues. In DNA form, the CDR3 reads TGTGCCAGCAGCTTACAGGGCGCGAGCTCTGGAAACACCATATATTTT. Translated, it gives CASSLQGASSGNTIYF.

This clonotype was observed many times. The chain couples TRBV5-1 to TRBJ2-7; D gene uncertain. Trimming stripped 1 base from V and 4 bases from J, with 9 bases between. The germline gives CDR1 SGHRS, CDR2 YFSETQ. CDR3 size: 13 residues. The CDR3, as DNA: TGCGCCAGCAGCTTGCCCCCGGAATACGAGCAGTACTTC. Its protein product is CASSLPPEYEQYF.

A few counts support this clonotype. The chain uses TRBV7-9 and TRBJ1-4; no clear D gene. The CDR3 is 15 amino acids. V dropped 5 bases and J dropped 1 base, with 11 bases sitting between them. CDR1 SEHNR and CDR2 FQNEAQ come from the germline V gene (reference sequence). CDR3 loop: CASSKTVGTNEKLFF. In DNA form, the CDR3 reads TGTGCCAGCAGCAAAACCGTGGGAACTAATGAAAAACTGTTTTTT.

This clonotype was recorded at least ten times. The chain's CDR3 is CASSVASGRATGELFF. DNA of the CDR3: TGTGCCAGCAGCGTAGCTAGCGGGAGGGCCACCGGGGAGCTGTTTTTT. V usage is TRBV9 and J usage is TRBJ2-2; 12 bases fit TRBD2. Unmatched junction bases numbered 1, after V lost 0 bases and J lost 4 bases. The CDR3 spans 16 residues. The V gene's germline CDR1 is SGDLS and CDR2 YYNGEE. The whole variable domain, remainder taken from reference TRBV9 and TRBJ2-2, is DSGVTQTPKHLITATGQRVTLRCSPRSGDLSVYWYQQSLDQGLQFLIQYYNGEERAKGNILERFSAQQFPDLHSELNLSSLELGDSALYFCASSVASGRATGELFFGEGSRLTVL.

For the CDR3, the DNA is TGTGCCAGCAGCATCGTAGGCACTGAAGCTTTCTTT. Translating gives CASSIVGTEAFF. The chain combines TRBV7-9 with TRBJ1-1; D not certain. Germline V gives CDR1 SEHNR, CDR2 FQNEAQ (reference sequence). V was pared by 5 bases and J by 4 bases, with 8 bases between. The CDR3 has 12 residues.

V usage is TRBV20-1 and J usage is TRBJ2-5; D assignment may be TRBD1 or TRBD2 (5 bases each). V was pared by 2 bases and J by 2 bases, with 15 bases between. Germline assignment: CDR1 DFQATT and CDR2 SNEGSKA (reference sequence). The CDR3 contains 15 residues. CDR3 in amino acids: CSARYGTRAQETQYF. The CDR3 DNA reads as TGCAGTGCTAGATACGGGACCAGGGCACAAGAGACCCAGTACTTC.

This clonotype was picked up a small number of times. The chain uses TRBV7-2 and TRBJ2-1; 7 bases fit TRBD1. The trim removed 1 base at V and 5 bases at J, leaving 5 bases unmatched. Germline V gives CDR1 SGHTA, CDR2 FQGNSA. This CDR3 has 15 residues. CDR3 protein: CASSLELGTDNEQFF. Here the CDR3 DNA reads TGTGCCAGCAGCTTAGAACTCGGGACAGACAATGAGCAGTTCTTC.

In this sample, this clonotype turned up a few times. V is TRBV12-3 or TRBV12-4 and J is TRBJ2-2, with a weak D call TRBD2 (5 bases). The CDR3 has 18 residues. V was clipped by 5 bases and J by 1 base, with 20 bases between them. CDR3 DNA: TGTGCCAGCAGTATTGCGGGCAGATCGATTAAGAACACCGGGGAGCTGTTTTTT. Translating it yields CASSIAGRSIKNTGELFF.

This rearrangement joins TRBV6-5 to TRBJ2-5, with 12 nucleotides matching TRBD2. Germline lookup yields CDR1 MNHEY and CDR2 SVGAGI. The V gene end was trimmed by 2 bases and the J gene end by 7 bases; junction bases not matched to a gene: 5. The CDR3 is 15 residues long. This CDR3 is CASSYGLAGMGTQYF. CDR3 sequence (DNA): TGTGCCAGCAGTTACGGACTAGCGGGGATGGGGACCCAGTACTTC.

V usage is TRBV9 and J usage is TRBJ2-2, with D possibly called TRBD1 or TRBD2 (5 bases each). This CDR3 is 16 amino acids long. Germline values: CDR1 SGDLS, CDR2 YYNGEE. Trimming cost V 4 bases and J 4 bases, with 17 bases left between them. The CDR3 DNA is TGTGCCAGCAGCCCCCGGGGCAGGGCCGGCACCGGGGAGCTGTTTTTT. Its translation is CASSPRGRAGTGELFF.

The chain employs TRBV2 and TRBJ2-3; D might be TRBD2 (6 bases). CDR1 is SNHLY, CDR2 FYNNEI, per germline. This CDR3 has 14 residues. V lost 8 bases to trimming and J lost 1 base, with 13 bases between them. The CDR3: CASFAGYGTDTQYF. Here the CDR3 DNA reads TGTGCCAGCTTCGCGGGGTATGGCACAGATACGCAGTATTTT.

The V call is TRBV5-1, the J call TRBJ2-1, with 8 bases that match TRBD2. This CDR3 is built from 16 residues. Per germline, CDR1 SGHRS and CDR2 YFSETQ. V lost 0 bases and J lost 7; bases outside the gene matches: 9. This CDR3 reads CASSLVYGGAWNEQFF. The DNA for the CDR3 is TGCGCCAGCAGCTTGGTCTACGGGGGGGCGTGGAATGAGCAGTTCTTC.

DNA of the CDR3: TGTGCCAGCAGTCCGGCAAACGCACGCGATACGCAGTATTTT. Translated: CASSPANARDTQYF. The chain recombines TRBV12-3 or TRBV12-4 with TRBJ2-3; D call uncertain. The CDR3 sequence is 14 residues long. V was cut by 5 bases and J by 6 bases, with 15 bases left in between.

V and J are TRBV6-1 and TRBJ1-1; maybe TRBD1 (5 bases). The CDR3 is 14 amino acids. The germline V and J ends were trimmed by 5 bases and 5 bases, with 15 bases remaining between them. Germline CDR1 and CDR2: MNHNS and SASEGT. The CDR3 is CASSTSAGYTEAFF. CDR3 sequence (DNA): TGTGCCAGCAGTACCTCAGCAGGGTATACTGAAGCTTTCTTT.

This chain uses TRBV20-1 with TRBJ2-7; 8 bases are shared with TRBD1. CDR1 is DFQATT and CDR2 is SNEGSKA in the germline V gene (reference sequence). The CDR3 is 13 residues long. J lost 4 bases, V lost 3 bases, and 5 bases had no gene match. The CDR3 nucleotides read TGCAGTGCTAGCCCTGACAGGGGATACGAGCAGTACTTC. Amino acid sequence: CSASPDRGYEQYF.

V gene TRBV6-1 combines with J gene TRBJ1-2, with D maybe TRBD1 (5 bases). This CDR3 spans 16 amino acids. Trimming removed 6 bases from V and 5 bases from J, with 22 bases in between. Germline values: CDR1 MNHNS, CDR2 SASEGT. CDR3 amino acids: CASSPQEGRREYGYTF. Here the CDR3 DNA reads TGTGCCAGCAGCCCTCAAGAGGGGAGGAGGGAATATGGCTACACCTTC.

This clonotype showed up just a few times. This rearrangement joins TRBV20-1 to TRBJ1-1; D unresolved. The V gene lost 3 bases and the J gene lost 9 bases, with 11 bases spanning the gap. In germline, CDR1 is DFQATT, CDR2 SNEGSKA (reference sequence). The CDR3 covers 11 residues. The DNA for the CDR3 is TGCAGTGCTAGCGCCGGGGATCAAGCTTTCTTT. Residues: CSASAGDQAFF.

This clonotype was seen only a few times. The chain is built from TRBV27 and TRBJ2-1, with D possibly being TRBD1 or TRBD2 (5 bases each). The CDR3 length is 16 residues. V was trimmed by 3 bases and J by 0 bases, leaving 12 bases between them. The V gene's germline CDR1 is MNHEY and CDR2 SMNVEV (reference sequence). The CDR3 DNA follows: TGTGCCAGCAGTTTTGAAGGGGACGCCTCCTACAATGAGCAGTTCTTC. It encodes CASSFEGDASYNEQFF.

This clonotype was counted between two and nine times. The gene calls are TRBV20-1 and TRBJ2-2, with TRBD1 matching over 12 bases. Germline loops: CDR1 DFQATT, CDR2 SNEGSKA (reference sequence). J was trimmed by 3 bases and V by 6 bases; bases with no gene match: 14. CDR3 length: 18 residues. The CDR3 loop reads CSARGLGTGGRYTGELFF. The CDR3 DNA reads as TGCAGTGCACGAGGCCTAGGGACAGGGGGCCGATACACCGGGGAGCTGTTTTTT.